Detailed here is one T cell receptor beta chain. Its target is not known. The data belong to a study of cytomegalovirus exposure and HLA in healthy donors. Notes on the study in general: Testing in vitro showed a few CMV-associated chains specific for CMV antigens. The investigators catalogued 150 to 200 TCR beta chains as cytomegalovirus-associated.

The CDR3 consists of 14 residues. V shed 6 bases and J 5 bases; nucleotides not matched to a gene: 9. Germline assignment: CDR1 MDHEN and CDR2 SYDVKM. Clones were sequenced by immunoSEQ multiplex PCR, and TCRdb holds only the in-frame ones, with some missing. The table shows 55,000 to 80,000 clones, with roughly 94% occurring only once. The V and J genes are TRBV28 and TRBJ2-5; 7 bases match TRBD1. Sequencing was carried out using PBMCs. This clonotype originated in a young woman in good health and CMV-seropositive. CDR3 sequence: CASSTTGAWETQYF. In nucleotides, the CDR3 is TGTGCCAGCAGCACTACAGGGGCATGGGAGACCCAGTACTTC.